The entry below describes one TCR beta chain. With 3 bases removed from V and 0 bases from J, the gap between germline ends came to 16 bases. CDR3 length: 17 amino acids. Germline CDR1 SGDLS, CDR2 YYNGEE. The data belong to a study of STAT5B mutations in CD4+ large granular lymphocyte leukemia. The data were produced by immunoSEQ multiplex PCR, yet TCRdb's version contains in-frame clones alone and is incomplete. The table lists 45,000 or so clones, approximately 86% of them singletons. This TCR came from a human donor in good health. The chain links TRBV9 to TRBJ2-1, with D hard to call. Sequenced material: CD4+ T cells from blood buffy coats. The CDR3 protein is CASSAALRPSSYNEQFF. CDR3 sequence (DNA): TGTGCCAGCAGCGCCGCCTTGCGCCCGAGCTCCTACAATGAGCAGTTCTTC.